A single sample gave rise to the 19 T cell receptor beta chains below, sequenced in a study of shared clonotypes between healthy human individuals (TCRdb year 2020). Receptors were amplified or captured by the immunoSEQ multiplex PCR assay. Sourced from immuneACCESS, this table was stored by TCRdb with only in-frame sequences that have V and J called. A share of the clones is absent; for the studies checked, an unresolved V gene accounts for under half, and the remainder has no known explanation. Present in this sample are over 400,000 clones, around four fifths of which were seen just once. Of the sample, 12% falls within the top ten clones. Specimen: PBMCs. These receptors came from a woman aged 35 to 49 in good health. Some clones in this sample may be carry-over from other donors' samples.

This chain joins TRBV5-4 and TRBJ1-4, with 8 bases that match TRBD1. Germline V CDR1 and CDR2: SGHNT, YYREEE (reference sequence). Losses at the gene ends were 4 bases for V and 6 bases for J; bases not matched to a gene: 8. This CDR3 region has 15 residues. CDR3 protein: CASSLGGQEYEKLFF. CDR3 nucleotide sequence: TGTGCCAGCAGCCTGGGGGGACAGGAATATGAAAAACTGTTTTTT.

The gene calls are TRBV15 and TRBJ2-1; 7 nucleotides line up with TRBD2. The CDR3 runs 13 residues. CDR1 LNHNV and CDR2 YYDKDF come from the germline V gene (reference sequence). The J segment lost 9 bases and the V segment lost 0 bases, leaving 2 bases of the junction unmatched. CDR3 nucleotides: TGTGCCACCAGCAGAGATGGGGGGGGTGAGCAGTTCTTC. This codes for CATSRDGGGEQFF.

V is TRBV28 and J is TRBJ2-7, with 9 bases identical to TRBD1. The CDR3 is 15 residues long. Germline CDR1 is MDHEN and CDR2 is SYDVKM. V dropped 6 bases and J dropped 4; count of bases not matched to a gene: 10. CDR3 loop: CASSSTGTGTYEQYF. The CDR3 DNA reads as TGTGCCAGCAGCAGCACCGGGACAGGGACATACGAGCAGTACTTC. Full variable domain (remainder filled in from reference TRBV28 and TRBJ2-7): DVKVTQSSRYLVKRTGEKVFLECVQDMDHENMFWYRQDPGLGLRLIYFSYDVKMKEKGDIPEGYSVSREKKERFSLILESASTNQTSMYLCASSSTGTGTYEQYFGPGTRLTVT.

The V and J genes are TRBV27 and TRBJ2-1, with 13 nucleotides matching TRBD2. V lost 10 bases and J lost 0; bases outside the gene matches: 15. The germline gives CDR1 MNHEY, CDR2 SMNVEV (reference sequence). This CDR3 spans 19 amino acids. The CDR3 spells CATRGNPGLAGSSYNEQFF. The CDR3 DNA follows: TGTGCCACCAGAGGAAATCCGGGACTAGCGGGGAGCTCCTACAATGAGCAGTTCTTC.

In its sample, this clone was seen a few times. The chain couples TRBV6-5 to TRBJ1-1; D unresolved. Between the trimmed V and J ends, which lost 7 bases and 4 bases, there was a span of 4 bases. This CDR3 has 10 amino acids. CDR1 MNHEY and CDR2 SVGAGI come from the germline V gene. The CDR3 sequence: CASKGTEAFF. The CDR3 DNA follows: TGTGCCAGCAAAGGCACTGAAGCTTTCTTT.

V is TRBV5-4 and J is TRBJ1-4; 9 nucleotides match TRBD1. CDR1 and CDR2 from the germline V gene are SGHNT and YYREEE (reference sequence). The CDR3 contains 14 residues. The trim removed 4 bases at V and 7 bases at J, leaving 5 bases unmatched. The CDR3 protein is CASSLGQGSEKLFF. CDR3 sequence (DNA): TGTGCCAGCAGCCTGGGACAGGGAAGTGAAAAACTGTTTTTT.

This sequence joins TRBV6-5 and TRBJ2-1; 11 bases fit TRBD1. V was pared by 2 bases and J by 8 bases, with 5 bases of the junction left unmatched. The CDR3 has 15 residues. Germline CDR1 and CDR2: MNHEY and SVGAGI. The CDR3 DNA reads TGTGCCAGCAGTTACCTGGGACAGGGGGGGGATGAGCAGTTCTTC. It codes for CASSYLGQGGDEQFF.

The J gene is TRBJ1-2, the V gene TRBV2; D ambiguous. From germline, CDR1 is SNHLY and CDR2 FYNNEI. This CDR3 spans 12 amino acids. Between the trimmed V and J ends, which lost 2 bases and 8 bases, there was a span of 9 bases. The CDR3 is CASSESVPGYTF. The CDR3 DNA is TGTGCCAGCAGTGAAAGTGTGCCGGGCTACACCTTC.

V and J are TRBV4-2 and TRBJ2-1, with 10 positions matching TRBD1. This CDR3 is 15 amino acids long. Germline V gene lookup returns CDR1 LGHNA and CDR2 YNFKEQ. Trimming removed 4 bases from V and 2 bases from J; junction bases left unmatched: 2. The CDR3, as DNA: TGTGCCAGCAGCCTTGGACAGGGGGCCTACAATGAGCAGTTCTTC. Amino acids: CASSLGQGAYNEQFF.

The chain joins TRBV19 to TRBJ2-3, with D possibly being TRBD2 (5 bases). CDR1 LNHDA and CDR2 SQIVND come from the germline V gene (reference sequence). V lost 3 bases and J 1 base, leaving 14 bases between the germline ends. The CDR3 contains 16 residues. The CDR3 sequence: CASSMELGPRTDTQYF. In DNA, the CDR3 is TGTGCCAGTAGTATGGAACTAGGTCCCCGCACAGATACGCAGTATTTT. Together with reference TRBV19 and TRBJ2-3, the CDR3 gives the full variable domain: DGGITQSPKYLFRKEGQNVTLSCEQNLNHDAMYWYRQDPGQGLRLIYYSQIVNDFQKGDIAEGYSVSREKKESFPLTVTSAQKNPTAFYLCASSMELGPRTDTQYFGPGTRLTVL.

The chain couples TRBV7-8 to TRBJ1-3, with a weak D call TRBD1 (5 bases). This CDR3 spans 17 amino acids. In germline, CDR1 is SGHVS, CDR2 FQNEAQ. The ends were cut back, 4 bases at V and 0 bases at J, with 16 bases in the middle. The CDR3 region is CASSSFRVPSSGNTIYF. Written as DNA, the CDR3 is TGTGCCAGCAGCTCCTTCAGGGTCCCCAGCTCTGGAAACACCATATATTTT.

This chain joins TRBV19 and TRBJ1-5; unclear D gene. The CDR3 extends over 14 amino acids. Per germline, CDR1 LNHDA and CDR2 SQIVND (reference sequence). The V gene lost 5 bases and the J gene lost 9 bases, with 17 bases spanning the gap. For the CDR3, the DNA is TGTGCCAGTAGTCCCCTGACAAGCCCAAGGCCCCAGCATTTT. Translated: CASSPLTSPRPQHF.

This chain links TRBV2 with TRBJ2-7; D is perhaps TRBD2 (5 bases). Trimming cost V 6 bases and J 0 bases, with 12 bases left between them. CDR1 SNHLY and CDR2 FYNNEI come from the germline V gene. The CDR3 totals 14 residues. In nucleotides, the CDR3 is TGTGCCAGCAGGAAAATAGCGAACTCCTACGAGCAGTACTTC. This sequence encodes CASRKIANSYEQYF.

In the case of this clone: This may stem from a read error, because a much larger clone lies one nucleotide away. The V call is TRBV27, the J call TRBJ2-3, with D unresolved. Germline-derived CDR1 and CDR2 are MNHEY and SMNVEV (reference sequence). CDR3 size: 15 residues. V shed 3 bases and J shed 1 base, with 11 bases lying between them. Written as DNA, the CDR3 is TGTGCCAGCAGTTTGCAAGACCCAGGCACAGATACGCAGTATTTT. This translates into CASSLQDPGTDTQYF.

The chain carries TRBV21-1 and TRBJ2-2. TRBV21-1 is a documented pseudogene. The CDR3 extends over 17 amino acids. The CDR3 DNA follows: TGTGCCAGCAGCTTCCGCGCGAGGGACGGCATACCCGGGGAGCTGTTTTTT. Translation gives CASSFRARDGIPGELFF.

The chain recombines TRBV6-4 with TRBJ2-1, with 14 nucleotides matching TRBD2. The CDR3 covers 14 residues. Germline V lookup: CDR1 MRHNA, CDR2 SNTAGT. Unmatched junction bases numbered 0, after V lost 2 bases and J lost 9 bases. CDR3 DNA sequence: TGTGCCAGCAGTGACGGACTAGCGGGAGGTGAGCAGTTCTTC. Amino acids: CASSDGLAGGEQFF.

This clone came up once. This sequence joins TRBV4-2 and TRBJ1-4, with D perhaps matching TRBD1 (5 bases). The CDR3 runs 15 residues. CDR1 is LGHNA and CDR2 is YNFKEQ in the germline V gene. Trimming took 3 bases from V and 3 from J, leaving 11 bases between them. This CDR3 reads CASSQGDLANEKLFF. CDR3 in DNA: TGTGCCAGCAGCCAGGGGGATTTGGCTAATGAAAAACTGTTTTTT.

A remark on this clone: This sample also contains other DNA sequences that code for the same CDR3. This chain connects TRBV7-2 to TRBJ2-3; unclear D gene. In germline, CDR1 is SGHTA, CDR2 FQGNSA. This CDR3 spans 13 amino acids. V dropped 3 bases and J dropped 0 bases, with 4 bases sitting between them. CDR3 loop: CASSLPSTDTQYF. The CDR3 nucleotides are TGTGCCAGCAGCTTGCCTAGCACAGATACGCAGTATTTT.

This chain connects TRBV28 to TRBJ1-3; no clear D. Trimming shortened V by 1 base and J by 0 bases, and 13 bases separated the two germline ends. The CDR3 has 17 residues. Germline values: CDR1 MDHEN, CDR2 SYDVKM. CDR3 sequence reads: CASSLFAATYSGNTIYF. The CDR3 region has the DNA TGTGCCAGCAGTTTATTCGCGGCGACCTACTCTGGAAACACCATATATTTT.